The entry that follows covers one T cell receptor beta chain sequence. This record belongs to a study of blood T cell repertoires in COVID-19. V lost 3 bases and J 8 bases, leaving 16 bases between the germline ends. In germline, CDR1 is GTSNPN, CDR2 SVGIG (reference sequence). This CDR3 region has 13 residues. Clones were read by immunoSEQ multiplex PCR, and TCRdb kept only the in-frame ones, dropping some. The table lists about 360,000 clones, 70% to 85% of them singletons. This receptor was identified in a human donor with acute or convalescent COVID-19. The donor label of this sample is uncertain. The chain uses TRBV30 and TRBJ1-2; D unclear. The sample was peripheral blood. CDR3 sequence: CAWRALPGGGYTF. In DNA, the CDR3 is TGTGCCTGGAGGGCCCTGCCGGGAGGCGGCTACACCTTC.